Listed below are T cell receptor beta chains from one sample, sequenced in a study of T cell repertoires in cytomegalovirus infection. MiXCR, applied by TCRdb to the reads, yields one record per CDR3 protein. The sample includes about 150,000 distinct CDR3 sequences, more than 25% of them seen just once. These TCRs are of unknown antigen specificity. Sequenced here: CD8+ T cells from cultured PBMCs, sampled from culture after CMV antigen stimulation. The receptors were gathered from a human donor in good health (CMV status not recorded). Some clones in this sample may be carry-over from other donors' samples. The CDR3 runs from the conserved cysteine through the conserved F or W. Each record gives: D gene, V gene, CDR3 length, clone size, J gene, CDR3 DNA, CDR3 protein. A D gene is named only where the DNA matches it firmly. Some rows mark clone size as missing; the rest say once, few, many or name a class of expanded clone.

d_call: -; v_call: TRBV12-3/TRBV12-4; cdr3_length: 12; clone_size: -; j_call: TRBJ1-2; cdr3_nt: TGTGCCAGCAGTTCCTCTAACTATGGCTACACCTTC; cdr3_aa: CASSSSNYGYTF
d_call: -; v_call: TRBV7-2; cdr3_length: 13; clone_size: few; j_call: TRBJ2-3; cdr3_nt: TGTGCCAGCACCCTGGGGGTCAGCGATACGCAGTATTTT; cdr3_aa: CASTLGVSDTQYF
d_call: -; v_call: TRBV15; cdr3_length: 15; clone_size: few; j_call: TRBJ1-4; cdr3_nt: TGTGCCACCAGCTTTGACTCTGCAACTAATGAAAAACTGTTTTTT; cdr3_aa: CATSFDSATNEKLFF
d_call: TRBD2; v_call: TRBV2; cdr3_length: 19; clone_size: few; j_call: TRBJ2-3; cdr3_nt: TGTGCCAGCAGTGCAACCGGACTAGCGGGGAGCACTAGCACAGATACGCAGTATTTT; cdr3_aa: CASSATGLAGSTSTDTQYF
d_call: -; v_call: TRBV6-7; cdr3_length: 18; clone_size: -; j_call: TRBJ1-5; cdr3_nt: TGTGCCAGCAGTTACGAGGGTGACAGGCACAATAGCAATCAGCCCCAGCATTTT; cdr3_aa: CASSYEGDRHNSNQPQHF
d_call: -; v_call: TRBV27; cdr3_length: 15; clone_size: few; j_call: TRBJ1-1; cdr3_nt: TGTGCCAGCAGTTTATACACTACAGGGAACACTGAAGCTTTCTTT; cdr3_aa: CASSLYTTGNTEAFF
d_call: -; v_call: TRBV7-6; cdr3_length: 12; clone_size: few; j_call: TRBJ2-2; cdr3_nt: TGTGCCAGCAGCATGAACACCGGGGAGCTGTTTTTT; cdr3_aa: CASSMNTGELFF
d_call: -; v_call: TRBV7-2; cdr3_length: 12; clone_size: few; j_call: TRBJ1-2; cdr3_nt: TGTGCCAGCAGCTCCAGGTCCTGGGGCTACACCTTC; cdr3_aa: CASSSRSWGYTF
d_call: -; v_call: TRBV20-1; cdr3_length: 18; clone_size: -; j_call: TRBJ2-1; cdr3_nt: TGCAGTGCTAGAGATCTGGAAACAGGGACCTTTGGTCTTAATGAGCAGTTCTTC; cdr3_aa: CSARDLETGTFGLNEQFF
d_call: -; v_call: TRBV5-6; cdr3_length: 14; clone_size: -; j_call: TRBJ2-5; cdr3_nt: TGTGCCAGCAGCTTGGGTCTGGGGGCAGAGACCCAGTACTTC; cdr3_aa: CASSLGLGAETQYF
d_call: -; v_call: TRBV28; cdr3_length: 16; clone_size: -; j_call: TRBJ2-6; cdr3_nt: TGTGCCAGCAGTCGAGCGATGAGCTCTGGGGCCAACGTCCTGACTTTC; cdr3_aa: CASSRAMSSGANVLTF
d_call: TRBD1; v_call: TRBV19; cdr3_length: 14; clone_size: -; j_call: TRBJ2-1; cdr3_nt: TGTGCCAGTACAGGGACAGGAGCCAACAATGAGCAGTTCTTC; cdr3_aa: CASTGTGANNEQFF
d_call: -; v_call: TRBV4-1; cdr3_length: 14; clone_size: once; j_call: TRBJ1-2; cdr3_nt: TGCGCCAGCAGCCAAGGGGGGGGCCCAGGAGGCTACACCTTC; cdr3_aa: CASSQGGGPGGYTF
d_call: -; v_call: TRBV7-6; cdr3_length: 14; clone_size: many; j_call: TRBJ2-7; cdr3_nt: TGTGCCAGCAGCTTGGTCGGGGAGAACTACGAGCAGTACTTC; cdr3_aa: CASSLVGENYEQYF
d_call: TRBD2; v_call: TRBV12-3/TRBV12-4; cdr3_length: 14; clone_size: -; j_call: TRBJ2-7; cdr3_nt: TGTGCCAGCAAACTAGCGGGTAGCTCCTACGAGCAGTACTTC; cdr3_aa: CASKLAGSSYEQYF
d_call: -; v_call: TRBV2; cdr3_length: 14; clone_size: many; j_call: TRBJ2-2; cdr3_nt: TGTGCCAGCAGGCCCGGACGGGCCACCGGGGAGCTGTTTTTT; cdr3_aa: CASRPGRATGELFF
d_call: -; v_call: TRBV12-3/TRBV12-4; cdr3_length: 12; clone_size: -; j_call: TRBJ2-7; cdr3_nt: TGTGCCAGCAGTGCTGGGGCCCCCGAGCAGTACTTC; cdr3_aa: CASSAGAPEQYF
d_call: TRBD1; v_call: TRBV7-9; cdr3_length: 16; clone_size: few; j_call: TRBJ1-3; cdr3_nt: TGTGCCAGCAGCTTGACAGGGGTCAACTCTGGAAACACCATATATTTT; cdr3_aa: CASSLTGVNSGNTIYF
d_call: TRBD1; v_call: TRBV6-5; cdr3_length: 15; clone_size: -; j_call: TRBJ1-2; cdr3_nt: TGTGCCAGCAGTCCCAGAACAGGGGGCTTCTTTGGCTACACCTTC; cdr3_aa: CASSPRTGGFFGYTF
d_call: TRBD1; v_call: TRBV4-2; cdr3_length: 15; clone_size: many; j_call: TRBJ2-7; cdr3_nt: TGTGCCAGCAGCCAAGCGCCCGGACAGGGCTACGAGCAGTACTTC; cdr3_aa: CASSQAPGQGYEQYF
d_call: TRBD1; v_call: TRBV7-4; cdr3_length: 14; clone_size: -; j_call: TRBJ1-2; cdr3_nt: TGTGCCAGCAGCAGAACAGGGGACCTGGATGGCTACACCTTC; cdr3_aa: CASSRTGDLDGYTF
d_call: TRBD2; v_call: TRBV12-3/TRBV12-4; cdr3_length: 14; clone_size: -; j_call: TRBJ2-5; cdr3_nt: TGTGCCAGCAGTTTAGTGGGGGGGCAAGAGACCCAGTACTTC; cdr3_aa: CASSLVGGQETQYF
d_call: -; v_call: TRBV6-6; cdr3_length: 20; clone_size: -; j_call: TRBJ2-6; cdr3_nt: TGTGCCAGCAGTTACTCGACTAGAGTTTCGGCAGCCTCTGGGGCCAACGTCCTGACTTTC; cdr3_aa: CASSYSTRVSAASGANVLTF
d_call: -; v_call: TRBV27; cdr3_length: 12; clone_size: -; j_call: TRBJ2-7; cdr3_nt: TGTGCCAGCAGCTCCCCCGAGGACGAGCAGTACTTC; cdr3_aa: CASSSPEDEQYF
d_call: TRBD1; v_call: TRBV19; cdr3_length: 13; clone_size: -; j_call: TRBJ1-5; cdr3_nt: TGTGCCAGTACCCCGGGACAGCGTCAGCCCCAGCATTTT; cdr3_aa: CASTPGQRQPQHF
d_call: TRBD2; v_call: TRBV12-5; cdr3_length: 15; clone_size: -; j_call: TRBJ2-2; cdr3_nt: TGTGCTAGTGCCCCAAGCGGGGGTAACACCGGGGAGCTGTTTTTT; cdr3_aa: CASAPSGGNTGELFF
d_call: -; v_call: TRBV7-6; cdr3_length: 16; clone_size: few; j_call: TRBJ2-7; cdr3_nt: TGTGCCAGCAGCATAGGCCAGGCGGGGAGCTCCTACGAGCAGTACTTC; cdr3_aa: CASSIGQAGSSYEQYF
d_call: TRBD1; v_call: TRBV19; cdr3_length: 14; clone_size: few; j_call: TRBJ1-1; cdr3_nt: TGTGCCAGTACCCTTCAGGGGGCAGGGACTGAAGCTTTCTTT; cdr3_aa: CASTLQGAGTEAFF
d_call: TRBD2; v_call: TRBV10-3; cdr3_length: 15; clone_size: few; j_call: TRBJ2-3; cdr3_nt: TGTGCCATCAGTTCCGGGACTAGCGACACAGATACGCAGTATTTT; cdr3_aa: CAISSGTSDTDTQYF
d_call: -; v_call: TRBV7-9; cdr3_length: 14; clone_size: -; j_call: TRBJ2-1; cdr3_nt: TGTGCCAGCAGGTCGGGGGCCCCCTACAATGAGCAGTTCTTC; cdr3_aa: CASRSGAPYNEQFF
d_call: -; v_call: TRBV7-2; cdr3_length: 16; clone_size: few; j_call: TRBJ2-7; cdr3_nt: TGTGCCAGCAGCTACACTACCCGGGACGCAACCTACGAGCAGTACTTC; cdr3_aa: CASSYTTRDATYEQYF
d_call: -; v_call: TRBV7-9; cdr3_length: 18; clone_size: -; j_call: TRBJ2-2; cdr3_nt: TGTGCCAGCAGCTTACGTCAGGGCATTACTCCAAACACCGGGGAGCTGTTTTTT; cdr3_aa: CASSLRQGITPNTGELFF
d_call: TRBD2; v_call: TRBV7-8; cdr3_length: 15; clone_size: many; j_call: TRBJ2-7; cdr3_nt: TGTGCCAGCAGCCCCCAAACGGGGGGGGTCTACGAGCAGTACTTC; cdr3_aa: CASSPQTGGVYEQYF
d_call: TRBD2; v_call: TRBV12-3/TRBV12-4; cdr3_length: 15; clone_size: few; j_call: TRBJ2-2; cdr3_nt: TGTGCCAGCAGTCCAGCGGGGGGGAACACCGGGGAGCTGTTTTTT; cdr3_aa: CASSPAGGNTGELFF
d_call: TRBD1; v_call: TRBV28; cdr3_length: 16; clone_size: many; j_call: TRBJ2-7; cdr3_nt: TGTGCCAGCAGTACCAATCACAAGACAGGGGGTTACGAGCAGTACTTC; cdr3_aa: CASSTNHKTGGYEQYF
d_call: -; v_call: TRBV12-3/TRBV12-4; cdr3_length: 11; clone_size: few; j_call: TRBJ2-3; cdr3_nt: TGTGCCAGCGGCATCACAGATACGCAGTATTTT; cdr3_aa: CASGITDTQYF
d_call: -; v_call: TRBV12-3/TRBV12-4; cdr3_length: 13; clone_size: -; j_call: TRBJ2-3; cdr3_nt: TGTGCCAGCAGTTCCATAGTTACAGATACGCAGTATTTT; cdr3_aa: CASSSIVTDTQYF
d_call: -; v_call: TRBV19; cdr3_length: 13; clone_size: many; j_call: TRBJ1-4; cdr3_nt: TGTGCCAGTAACGGGACGCCGAATGAAAAACTGTTTTTT; cdr3_aa: CASNGTPNEKLFF
d_call: -; v_call: TRBV7-3; cdr3_length: 16; clone_size: many; j_call: TRBJ2-3; cdr3_nt: TGTGCCAGCAGCTTAAATCCGGGGGTGCCTGGAGATACGCAGTATTTT; cdr3_aa: CASSLNPGVPGDTQYF
d_call: -; v_call: TRBV20-1; cdr3_length: 15; clone_size: -; j_call: TRBJ2-3; cdr3_nt: TGCAGTGCTAGCGGGGTGTTGAGGATCACAGATACGCAGTATTTT; cdr3_aa: CSASGVLRITDTQYF
d_call: TRBD1; v_call: TRBV15; cdr3_length: 14; clone_size: -; j_call: TRBJ1-2; cdr3_nt: TGTGCCACCAGCGGCTCACAGGGGGCAAGTGGCTACACCTTC; cdr3_aa: CATSGSQGASGYTF